The TCR beta chain under discussion was sequenced for a study of T cells in Graves' hyperthyroidism and ophthalmopathy. Using RNA transcripts as the source, TCR beta CDR3 regions were amplified. HTBI primers were the set used in a first-round RT-PCR of the TCR CDR3. TCRdb reprocessed the multiplex PCR reads via MiXCR and lists one record per CDR3 protein. The sample carries 600,000 or so distinct CDR3 sequences, roughly 46% recorded once. On this clonotype itself: The target antigen is unknown.

Diagnosis of hyperthyroidism was new in patients aged 18 to 65, and its duration was under 2 months. General observations from the study: Blood also carried most thyroid clonotypes expanded above 0.001.

This receptor was taken from a young woman with Graves' hyperthyroidism. Sequencing used peripheral blood or thyroid tissue (not recorded which).

The CDR3 here is CASSEGDNEQFF. The DNA of the CDR3 is TGTGCCAGCAGCGAAGGGGACAATGAGCAGTTCTTC. V usage is TRBV11-2 and J usage is TRBJ2-7; tentatively, D is TRBD1 (5 bases). The J call may not be correct, given that the DNA end is closer to TRBJ2-1. The CDR3 loop spans 12 amino acids. CDR1 is SGHAT and CDR2 is FQNNGV in the germline V gene.